Listed below are T cell receptor beta chains from one sample, sequenced in a study of beta chain features in type 1 diabetes. The data were produced by immunoSEQ multiplex PCR, yet TCRdb's version contains in-frame clones alone and is incomplete. The sample includes about 660,000 clones, over 11% of them seen just once. The sample was naive CD4+ T cells from blood. The origin of the receptors is a man younger than 30 with type 1 diabetes. Each CDR3 is given with its conserved first and last residue. D genes are given only for firm matches.

V gene: TRBV30
D gene: -
J gene: TRBJ2-1
CDR3 protein: CAWVGRGSDERFF

V gene: TRBV30
D gene: TRBD1
J gene: TRBJ2-7
CDR3 protein: CAWSVPVAGTGACYF

V gene: TRBV6-5
D gene: -
J gene: TRBJ1-2
CDR3 protein: CASSLSANYGYTF

V gene: TRBV7-3
D gene: -
J gene: TRBJ2-3
CDR3 protein: CASSSGRYTDTQYF

V gene: TRBV18
D gene: TRBD2
J gene: TRBJ2-1
CDR3 protein: CASTRPSGMWNEQFF

V gene: TRBV6-1
D gene: -
J gene: TRBJ2-7
CDR3 protein: CASSLHRERQYF

V gene: TRBV30
D gene: -
J gene: TRBJ2-7
CDR3 protein: CAWGPSRAEQYF

V gene: TRBV15
D gene: TRBD1
J gene: TRBJ2-1
CDR3 protein: CATSRGQGNWDEQFF

V gene: TRBV20-1
D gene: -
J gene: TRBJ2-1
CDR3 protein: CSAERIEQFF

V gene: TRBV5-4
D gene: -
J gene: TRBJ1-6
CDR3 protein: CASTGVNSPLHF

V gene: TRBV25-1
D gene: TRBD2
J gene: TRBJ2-3
CDR3 protein: CASSLAGGGDTQYF

V gene: TRBV5-1
D gene: -
J gene: TRBJ2-5
CDR3 protein: CASSLGSGTQETQYF

V gene: TRBV2
D gene: -
J gene: TRBJ1-5
CDR3 protein: CASSQGMRDQPQHF

V gene: TRBV19
D gene: TRBD2
J gene: TRBJ2-1
CDR3 protein: CASSISGPYNEQFF

V gene: TRBV25-1
D gene: TRBD2
J gene: TRBJ2-3
CDR3 protein: CASSPHEGRGKSDTQYF

V gene: TRBV2
D gene: TRBD2
J gene: TRBJ2-2
CDR3 protein: CASSESRGTGELFF

V gene: TRBV30
D gene: -
J gene: TRBJ2-7
CDR3 protein: CAWSVGVYEQYF

V gene: TRBV21-1
D gene: -
J gene: TRBJ2-7
CDR3 protein: CASTAASCDPKGSLYEQYF

V gene: TRBV30
D gene: -
J gene: TRBJ1-3
CDR3 protein: CAWSVRHSGNTIYF

V gene: TRBV19
D gene: -
J gene: TRBJ2-1
CDR3 protein: CASSKISYEQFF

V gene: TRBV9
D gene: -
J gene: TRBJ1-6
CDR3 protein: CASSVTNSPLHF

V gene: TRBV7-2
D gene: TRBD2
J gene: TRBJ2-1
CDR3 protein: CASSLRLLAGTSYNEQFF

V gene: TRBV6-5
D gene: TRBD1
J gene: TRBJ1-5
CDR3 protein: CASRRGQGAGQPQHF

V gene: TRBV5-4
D gene: -
J gene: TRBJ2-1
CDR3 protein: CASSPNSGTWNEQFF

V gene: TRBV7-9
D gene: -
J gene: TRBJ1-2
CDR3 protein: CASSPAGGPIGGYTF

V gene: TRBV19
D gene: -
J gene: TRBJ2-4
CDR3 protein: CASSSLRDQTIAKNIQYF

V gene: TRBV7-2
D gene: TRBD1
J gene: TRBJ2-2
CDR3 protein: CASSRDRATGELFF

V gene: TRBV7-2
D gene: -
J gene: TRBJ1-2
CDR3 protein: CASSSLGRAYGYTF